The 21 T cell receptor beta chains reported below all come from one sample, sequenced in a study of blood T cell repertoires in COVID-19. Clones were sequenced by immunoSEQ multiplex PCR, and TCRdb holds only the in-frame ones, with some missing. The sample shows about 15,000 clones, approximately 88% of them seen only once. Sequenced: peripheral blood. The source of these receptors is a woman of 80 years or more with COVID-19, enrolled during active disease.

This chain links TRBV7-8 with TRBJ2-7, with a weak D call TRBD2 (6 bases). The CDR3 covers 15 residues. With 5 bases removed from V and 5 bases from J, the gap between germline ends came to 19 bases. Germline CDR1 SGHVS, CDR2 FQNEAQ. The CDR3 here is CASSPLGGRGNEQYF. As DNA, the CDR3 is TGTGCCAGCAGCCCCCTCGGCGGGCGGGGAAACGAGCAGTACTTC.

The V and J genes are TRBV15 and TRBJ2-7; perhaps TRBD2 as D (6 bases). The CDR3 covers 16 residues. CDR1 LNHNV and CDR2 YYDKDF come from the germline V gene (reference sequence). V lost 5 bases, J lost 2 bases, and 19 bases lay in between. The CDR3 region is CATSRNFRREAYEQYF. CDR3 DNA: TGTGCCACCAGCCGGAACTTTAGGCGGGAAGCCTACGAGCAGTACTTC. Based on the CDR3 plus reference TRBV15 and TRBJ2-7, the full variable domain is DAMVIQNPRYQVTQFGKPVTLSCSQTLNHNVMYWYQQKSSQAPKLLFHYYDKDFNNEADTPDNFQSRRPNTSFCFLDIRSPGLGDTAMYLCATSRNFRREAYEQYFGPGTRLTVT.

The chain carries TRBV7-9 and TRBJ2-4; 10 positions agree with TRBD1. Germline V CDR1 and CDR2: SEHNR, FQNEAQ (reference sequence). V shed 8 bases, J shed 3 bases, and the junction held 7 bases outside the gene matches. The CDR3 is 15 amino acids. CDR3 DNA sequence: TGTGCCAGCTGTCTCGGACAGGGGGACAAAAACATTCAGTACTTC. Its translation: CASCLGQGDKNIQYF.

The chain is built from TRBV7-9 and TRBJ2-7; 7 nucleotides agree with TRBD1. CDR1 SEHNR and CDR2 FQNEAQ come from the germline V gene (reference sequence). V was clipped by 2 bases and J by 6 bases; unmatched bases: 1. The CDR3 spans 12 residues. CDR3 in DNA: TGTGCCAGCAGCTTATGGGACAGCGAGCAGTACTTC. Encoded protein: CASSLWDSEQYF.

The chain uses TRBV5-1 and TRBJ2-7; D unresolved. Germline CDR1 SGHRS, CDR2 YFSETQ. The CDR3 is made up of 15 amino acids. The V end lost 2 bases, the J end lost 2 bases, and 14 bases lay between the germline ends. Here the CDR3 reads CASSFLASPAYEQYF. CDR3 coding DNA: TGCGCCAGCAGCTTCTTGGCCAGTCCTGCCTACGAGCAGTACTTC.

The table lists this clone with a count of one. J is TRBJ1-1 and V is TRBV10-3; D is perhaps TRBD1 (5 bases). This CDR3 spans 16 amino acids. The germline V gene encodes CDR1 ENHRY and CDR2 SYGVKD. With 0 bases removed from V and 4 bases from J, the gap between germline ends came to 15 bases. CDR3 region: CAISESGRAGGTEAFF. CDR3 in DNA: TGTGCCATCAGTGAGTCAGGCCGGGCCGGGGGCACTGAAGCTTTCTTT.

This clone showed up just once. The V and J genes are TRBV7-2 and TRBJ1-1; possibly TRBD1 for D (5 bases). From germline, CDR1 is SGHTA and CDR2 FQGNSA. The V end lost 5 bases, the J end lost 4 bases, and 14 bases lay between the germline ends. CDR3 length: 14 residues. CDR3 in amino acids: CASSPGFRSTEAFF. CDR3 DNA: TGTGCCAGCAGCCCAGGGTTTAGGAGCACTGAAGCTTTCTTT.

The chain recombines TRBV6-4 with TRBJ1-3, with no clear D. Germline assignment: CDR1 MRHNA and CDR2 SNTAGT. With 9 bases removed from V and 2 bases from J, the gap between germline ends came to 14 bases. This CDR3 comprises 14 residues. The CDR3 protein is CARGPGSPGNTIYF. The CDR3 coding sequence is TGTGCCAGAGGGCCGGGGTCTCCTGGAAACACCATATATTTT.

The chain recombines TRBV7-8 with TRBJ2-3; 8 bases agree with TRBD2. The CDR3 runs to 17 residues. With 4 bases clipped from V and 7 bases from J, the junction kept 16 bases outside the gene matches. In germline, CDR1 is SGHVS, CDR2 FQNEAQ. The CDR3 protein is CASSSPGAGGPLHTQYF. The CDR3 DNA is TGTGCCAGCAGCTCCCCTGGGGCGGGGGGACCCCTTCATACGCAGTATTTT.

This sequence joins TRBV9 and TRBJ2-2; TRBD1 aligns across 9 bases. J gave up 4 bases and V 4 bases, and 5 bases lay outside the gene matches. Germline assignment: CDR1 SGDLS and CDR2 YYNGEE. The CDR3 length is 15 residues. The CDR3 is CASSPRTGVTGELFF. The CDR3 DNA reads TGTGCCAGCAGCCCGCGGACAGGGGTCACCGGGGAGCTGTTTTTT.

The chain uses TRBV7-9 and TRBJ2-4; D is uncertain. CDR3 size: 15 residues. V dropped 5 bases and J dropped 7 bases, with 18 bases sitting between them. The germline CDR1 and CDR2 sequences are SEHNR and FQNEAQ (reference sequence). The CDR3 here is CASSHAFGFGNIQYF. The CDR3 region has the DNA TGTGCCAGCAGCCACGCGTTCGGGTTCGGGAACATTCAGTACTTC.

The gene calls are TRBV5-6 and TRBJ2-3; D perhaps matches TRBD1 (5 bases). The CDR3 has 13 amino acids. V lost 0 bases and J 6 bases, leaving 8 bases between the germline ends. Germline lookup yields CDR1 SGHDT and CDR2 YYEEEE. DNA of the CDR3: TGTGCCAGCAGCTTGGGGGGCCGGGATACGCAGTATTTT. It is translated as CASSLGGRDTQYF.

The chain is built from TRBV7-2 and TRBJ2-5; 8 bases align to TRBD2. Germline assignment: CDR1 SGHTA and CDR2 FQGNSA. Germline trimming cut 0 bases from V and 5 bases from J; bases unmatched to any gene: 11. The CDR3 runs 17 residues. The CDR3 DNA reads TGTGCCAGCAGCTTAGCGCCGGGGGGGGGCACCCGGGAGACCCAGTACTTC. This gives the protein CASSLAPGGGTRETQYF.

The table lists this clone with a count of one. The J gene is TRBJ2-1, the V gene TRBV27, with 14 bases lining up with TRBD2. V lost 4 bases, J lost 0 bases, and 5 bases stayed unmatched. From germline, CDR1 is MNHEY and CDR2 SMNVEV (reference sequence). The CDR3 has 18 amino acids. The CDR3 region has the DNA TGTGCCAGCAGTTACGGGACTAGCGGGGGCCTCTCCTACAATGAGCAGTTCTTC. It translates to CASSYGTSGGLSYNEQFF.

The CDR3 loop reads CASSTSGTGTYGYTF. The CDR3 coding sequence is TGCGCCAGCAGCACCTCCGGGACAGGGACCTATGGCTACACCTTC. This chain uses TRBV5-1 with TRBJ1-2, with 9 bases lining up with TRBD1. The trim removed 4 bases at V and 4 bases at J, leaving 8 bases unmatched. The CDR3 runs 15 residues. In germline, CDR1 is SGHRS, CDR2 YFSETQ.

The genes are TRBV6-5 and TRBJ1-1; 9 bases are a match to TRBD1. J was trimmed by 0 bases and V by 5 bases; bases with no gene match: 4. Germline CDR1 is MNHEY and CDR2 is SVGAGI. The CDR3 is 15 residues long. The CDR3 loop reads CASSPQGALNTEAFF. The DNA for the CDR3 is TGTGCCAGCAGTCCACAGGGGGCCTTGAACACTGAAGCTTTCTTT.

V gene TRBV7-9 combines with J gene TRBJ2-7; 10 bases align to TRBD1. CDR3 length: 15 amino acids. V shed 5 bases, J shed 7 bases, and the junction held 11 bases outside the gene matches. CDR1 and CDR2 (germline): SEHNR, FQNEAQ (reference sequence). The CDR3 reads CASSPRDRGMSEQYF. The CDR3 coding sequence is TGTGCCAGCAGCCCCCGGGACAGGGGTATGAGTGAGCAGTACTTC.

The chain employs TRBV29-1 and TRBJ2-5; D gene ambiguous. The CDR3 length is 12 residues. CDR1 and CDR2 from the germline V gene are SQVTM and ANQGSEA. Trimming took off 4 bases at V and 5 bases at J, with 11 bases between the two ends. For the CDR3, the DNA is TGCAGCGTTGTGGGCCCGGTCGAGACCCAGTACTTC. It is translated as CSVVGPVETQYF.

The CDR3 protein is CASSLADRGNTEAFF. In DNA form, the CDR3 reads TGTGCCAGCAGTTTGGCCGACAGGGGGAACACTGAAGCTTTCTTT. V usage is TRBV28 and J usage is TRBJ1-1; 8 bases fit TRBD1. The CDR3 sequence is 15 residues long. V shed 3 bases and J 1 base; nucleotides not matched to a gene: 4. CDR1 and CDR2 (germline): MDHEN, SYDVKM.

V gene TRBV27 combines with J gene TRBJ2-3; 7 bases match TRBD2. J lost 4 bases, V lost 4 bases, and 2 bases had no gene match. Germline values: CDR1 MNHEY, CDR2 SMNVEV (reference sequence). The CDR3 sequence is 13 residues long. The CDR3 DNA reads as TGTGCCAGCAGTTGGGGGGGTGCAGATACGCAGTATTTT. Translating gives CASSWGGADTQYF.

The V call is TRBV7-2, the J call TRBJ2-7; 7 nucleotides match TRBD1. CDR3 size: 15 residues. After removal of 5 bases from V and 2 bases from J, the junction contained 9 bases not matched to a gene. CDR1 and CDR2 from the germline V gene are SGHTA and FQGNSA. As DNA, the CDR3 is TGTGCCAGCAGCCCAAGACAGGGTTATACCTACGAGCAGTACTTC. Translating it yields CASSPRQGYTYEQYF.